The 20 T cell receptor beta chains listed next were all sequenced from one sample in a study of T cell repertoires in cytomegalovirus infection. MiXCR, run by TCRdb on the reads, gives a single entry per CDR3 protein. The top ten clones hold roughly 13% of a sample with some 450,000 distinct CDR3 sequences, 25% to 40% of them seen once. Sequences were obtained from PBMCs. The receptors derive from a human donor in good health (CMV status not recorded). Some clones in this sample may be carry-over from other donors' samples.

V gene TRBV10-3 combines with J gene TRBJ2-7; D perhaps matches TRBD1 (5 bases). This CDR3 spans 12 amino acids. Germline CDR1 reads ENHRY; CDR2 reads SYGVKD. Trimming took 3 bases from V and 3 from J, leaving 6 bases between them. Here the CDR3 reads CAISDDSYEQYF. CDR3 sequence (DNA): TGTGCCATCAGTGATGACAGCTACGAGCAGTACTTC.

The chain uses TRBV10-3 and TRBJ2-5; perhaps TRBD1 as D (5 bases). Germline V lookup: CDR1 ENHRY, CDR2 SYGVKD. V lost 3 bases and J 1 base, leaving 12 bases between the germline ends. This CDR3 spans 15 amino acids. This CDR3 reads CAISDHKGIQETQYF. The CDR3, as DNA: TGTGCCATCAGTGACCACAAGGGGATCCAAGAGACCCAGTACTTC.

The CDR3 region is CASSPEVRLNYGYTF. CDR3 DNA sequence: TGTGCCAGCAGCCCAGAGGTCAGGCTGAACTATGGCTACACCTTC. This chain joins TRBV7-4 and TRBJ1-2; no reliable D call. V gave up 5 bases and J gave up 2 bases, with 15 bases separating them. Germline V gene lookup returns CDR1 SGHVT and CDR2 SQSDAQ. The CDR3 is 15 amino acids.

This clonotype was seen repeatedly, ten times or more. V is TRBV7-2 and J is TRBJ2-2; maybe TRBD2 (6 bases). CDR3 length: 15 residues. Germline V gene lookup returns CDR1 SGHTA and CDR2 FQGNSA. Trimming took off 5 bases at V and 2 bases at J, with 12 bases between the two ends. DNA of the CDR3: TGTGCCAGCAGCGAAACGGGAGTTAACACCGGGGAGCTGTTTTTT. It is translated as CASSETGVNTGELFF.

This clonotype was counted only a few times. The chain uses TRBV20-1 and TRBJ2-1; D gene uncertain. The CDR3 is 13 amino acids. V was trimmed by 1 base and J by 9 bases, leaving 13 bases between them. Germline CDR1 is DFQATT and CDR2 is SNEGSKA (reference sequence). The CDR3 loop reads CSARVGKLGEQFF. CDR3 coding DNA: TGCAGTGCTAGAGTCGGAAAGCTCGGTGAGCAGTTCTTC.

This clonotype was found a few times. This sequence joins TRBV7-9 and TRBJ1-4; no definite D call. CDR1 and CDR2 from the germline V gene are SEHNR and FQNEAQ (reference sequence). Trimming removed 4 bases at V and 7 bases at J, with 10 bases between. The CDR3 is made up of 13 amino acids. The CDR3 is CASSSIEGEKLFF. CDR3 nucleotides: TGTGCCAGCAGCTCCATCGAGGGTGAAAAACTGTTTTTT.

This rearrangement joins TRBV30 to TRBJ2-7, with 7 bases that match TRBD1. This CDR3 has 12 residues. J lost 10 bases, V lost 8 bases, and 14 bases had no gene match. Germline V gene data show CDR1 as GTSNPN and CDR2 as SVGIG (reference sequence). Here the CDR3 reads CALYGDSGLQYF. The CDR3 region has the DNA TGTGCCCTGTACGGGGACAGCGGCCTACAGTACTTC.

The chain combines TRBV27 with TRBJ2-3, with unresolved D. Trimming removed 6 bases at V and 5 bases at J, with 6 bases between. This CDR3 contains 11 residues. CDR1 is MNHEY and CDR2 is SMNVEV in the germline V gene (reference sequence). In nucleotides, the CDR3 is TGTGCCAGCAGAGGCGGAGATACGCAGTATTTT. Its protein product is CASRGGDTQYF.

This clonotype was observed a handful of times. V is TRBV6-1 and J is TRBJ2-3, with D possibly called TRBD1 or TRBD2 (6 bases each). The germline V and J ends were trimmed by 10 bases and 6 bases, with 11 bases remaining between them. The CDR3 is 11 residues long. Per the germline V gene, CDR1 is MNHNS and CDR2 is SASEGT. As DNA, the CDR3 is TGTGCCAACCGAGGGGGGGATACGCAGTATTTT. It yields the protein CANRGGDTQYF.

This clonotype was seen a few times. This chain connects TRBV5-1 to TRBJ2-7, with a tentative D call TRBD2 (6 bases). This CDR3 is built from 15 residues. V was clipped by 0 bases and J by 4 bases, with 14 bases between them. From germline, CDR1 is SGHRS and CDR2 YFSETQ. The CDR3 DNA is TGCGCCAGCAGCTTGGAGGAGGGTACAAGGTACGAGCAGTACTTC. Translated, it gives CASSLEEGTRYEQYF.

This chain connects TRBV4-3 to TRBJ1-2; D uncertain. CDR3 length: 17 amino acids. V was cut by 2 bases and J by 0 bases, with 16 bases left in between. Per the germline V gene, CDR1 is LGHNA and CDR2 is YSLEER. CDR3 loop: CASSQSLRTAANYGYTF. Here the CDR3 DNA reads TGCGCCAGCAGCCAAAGCCTCAGGACTGCTGCTAACTATGGCTACACCTTC.

The gene calls are TRBV6-2 or TRBV6-3 and TRBJ1-3; D is undetermined. V was shortened by 4 bases and J by 0 bases, with 10 bases between the two germline ends. Germline lookup yields CDR1 MNHEY and CDR2 SVGEGT. The CDR3 length is 15 residues. CDR3 amino acids: CASSSPTPSGNTIYF. The CDR3 DNA is TGTGCCAGCAGTTCCCCGACGCCCTCTGGAAACACCATATATTTT.

On this clonotype itself: Being one base from a much bigger clone, this may be a read error. The V call is TRBV7-2, the J call TRBJ1-2; maybe TRBD1 (5 bases). V was clipped by 5 bases and J by 10 bases, with 29 bases between them. Germline-derived CDR1 and CDR2 are SGHTA and FQGNSA. CDR3 length: 17 residues. DNA for the CDR3: TGTGCCAGCAGCCCCAGCCTGACAGCGCTGCCGATGCGTGTCTACACCTTC. It yields the protein CASSPSLTALPMRVYTF.

There are a few counts of this clonotype. The rearrangement links TRBV6-1 to TRBJ1-2; D possibly corresponds to TRBD1 (6 bases). Germline V CDR1 and CDR2: MNHNS, SASEGT. This CDR3 region has 14 residues. The ends were cut back, 6 bases at V and 4 bases at J, with 15 bases in the middle. The CDR3 DNA reads as TGTGCCAGCAGACAAACACAGGGAACCTATGGCTACACCTTC. Amino acids: CASRQTQGTYGYTF.

This clonotype was counted a single time. The chain links TRBV7-3 to TRBJ1-2, with a weak D call TRBD1 (5 bases). V lost 0 bases to trimming and J lost 8 bases, with 10 bases between them. The CDR3 totals 13 residues. Germline assignment: CDR1 SGHTA and CDR2 FQGTGA. The CDR3 loop reads CASSLTNAGGYTF. In nucleotides, the CDR3 is TGTGCCAGCAGCTTAACGAATGCAGGGGGCTACACCTTC. The variable domain in full, with the rest retrieved from reference TRBV7-3 and TRBJ1-2, is GAGVSQTPSNKVTEKGKYVELRCDPISGHTALYWYRQSLGQGPEFLIYFQGTGAADDSGLPNDRFFAVRPEGSVSTLKIQRTERGDSAVYLCASSLTNAGGYTFGSGTRLTVV.

This clonotype showed up just a few times. V gene TRBV6-5 combines with J gene TRBJ1-1; D is ambiguous. Germline V gives CDR1 MNHEY, CDR2 SVGAGI. The length of the CDR3 is 14 residues. Between the trimmed V and J ends, which lost 0 bases and 0 bases, there was a span of 5 bases. The CDR3 sequence: CASSYSHMNTEAFF. The DNA of the CDR3 is TGTGCCAGCAGTTACTCGCATATGAACACTGAAGCTTTCTTT.

About this clonotype itself: A much larger clone lies a single base off, so this may be a read error. V gene TRBV7-6 combines with J gene TRBJ2-2; TRBD1 agrees at 7 bases. The CDR3 runs 15 residues. CDR1 SGHVS and CDR2 FNYEAQ come from the germline V gene. The CDR3 sequence is CASSFDRANTGKLFF. The CDR3 DNA is TGTGCCAGCAGCTTCGACAGGGCGAACACCGGGAAGCTGTTTTTT.

The table lists this clonotype with many counts. This sequence joins TRBV7-2 and TRBJ1-2; D gene unclear. V lost 1 base and J 4 bases, leaving 13 bases between the germline ends. Germline CDR1 SGHTA, CDR2 FQGNSA. The CDR3 runs 15 residues. The CDR3 sequence is CASSLVSGSIYGYTF. For the CDR3, the DNA is TGTGCCAGCAGCTTAGTCAGTGGCTCGATCTATGGCTACACCTTC.

V and J are TRBV20-1 and TRBJ2-3; 7 nucleotides align to TRBD2. Germline lookup yields CDR1 DFQATT and CDR2 SNEGSKA (reference sequence). The CDR3 spans 13 residues. V lost 3 bases and J lost 7; bases outside the gene matches: 7. This chain's CDR3 is CSASRGVGNTQYF. The DNA of the CDR3 is TGCAGTGCTAGCCGGGGGGTAGGAAATACGCAGTATTTT.

Remarks on this clonotype: One junction end disagrees with the germline gene, perhaps due to a read error. The genes are TRBV7-6 and TRBJ1-4; D gene unclear. The CDR3 runs 14 residues. Per germline, CDR1 SGHVS and CDR2 FNYEAQ. CDR3 sequence (DNA): TGTGCCAGCAGCAGAGAACAGATGAATGACAAACTGTTTTTT. Its protein product is CASSREQMNDKLFF.